This T cell receptor (beta chain) appears in the sequencing data of a study of blood T cell repertoires in COVID-19. Sequenced by immunoSEQ multiplex PCR; TCRdb stores in-frame clones only, minus some. The table lists over 250,000 clones, 75% to 90% of them singletons. V shed 3 bases, J shed 4 bases, and the junction held 5 bases outside the gene matches. The CDR3 consists of 15 residues. Germline loops: CDR1 SGHAT, CDR2 FQNNGV. This chain connects TRBV11-2 to TRBJ2-7; 11 bases are a match to TRBD1. The specimen sequenced was PBMCs or T cells enriched from blood (not recorded which). The source is a woman younger than 35 who had recovered from COVID-19. CDR3 sequence (DNA): TGTGCCAGCAGCTTTCGGACAGGGGGCACTTACGAGCAGTACTTC. Amino acid sequence: CASSFRTGGTYEQYF.